The 13 T cell receptor beta chains presented below share a single source sample, sequenced in a study of cytomegalovirus exposure and HLA in healthy donors. Researchers ran the PCR with 60 Vbeta and 13 Jbeta primers. Sequenced by immunoSEQ multiplex PCR; TCRdb stores in-frame clones only, minus some. This table has roughly 190,000 clones, approximately 78% appearing once. Sequenced sample: PBMCs. Receptor source: a woman between 18 and 29 years old in good health and CMV-seronegative.

This rearrangement joins TRBV25-1 to TRBJ2-1; D call uncertain. The CDR3 is 11 residues long. Per the germline V gene, CDR1 is MGHDK and CDR2 is SYGVNS. Trimming left V 3 bases short and J 10 bases short, with 7 bases between. Here the CDR3 DNA reads TGTGCCAGCAGTGACGATCGGGAGCAGTTCTTC. Amino acid sequence: CASSDDREQFF.

The gene calls are TRBV6-5 and TRBJ1-1; the D gene is possibly TRBD1 (6 bases). The CDR3 has 14 residues. The V gene lost 6 bases and the J gene lost 0 bases, with 11 bases spanning the gap. Germline V lookup: CDR1 MNHEY, CDR2 SVGAGI. CDR3 loop: CASSWTAMNTEAFF. CDR3 nucleotide sequence: TGTGCCAGCAGCTGGACAGCGATGAACACTGAAGCTTTCTTT.

The gene calls are TRBV4-1 and TRBJ2-7, with 13 bases that match TRBD2. The CDR3 length is 16 residues. V dropped 1 base and J dropped 3; count of bases not matched to a gene: 3. Germline loops: CDR1 MGHRA, CDR2 YSYEKL. CDR3 DNA: TGCGCCAGCAGCCAAGGGGGACTAGCGGGGTTCTACGAGCAGTACTTC. This translates into CASSQGGLAGFYEQYF.

The rearrangement links TRBV10-3 to TRBJ2-3; D not resolved. V dropped 5 bases and J dropped 4 bases, with 13 bases sitting between them. From germline, CDR1 is ENHRY and CDR2 SYGVKD. This CDR3 comprises 14 residues. DNA of the CDR3: TGTGCCATCAGTCCCCCCACGAGGCCAGATACGCAGTATTTT. This sequence encodes CAISPPTRPDTQYF.

The rearrangement uses TRBV19 and TRBJ1-5, with 8 bases matching TRBD1. Germline-derived CDR1 and CDR2 are LNHDA and SQIVND (reference sequence). CDR3 length equals 15 residues. V lost 4 bases to trimming and J lost 7 bases; unmatched junction nucleotides: 9. The CDR3 nucleotides are TGTGCCAGTAGTAAACAAACAGGGGGAGGGCAGCCCCAGCATTTT. It specifies CASSKQTGGGQPQHF.

This clone is a singleton in its sample. The genes are TRBV19 and TRBJ2-5; 8 bases are shared with TRBD1. The end of the DNA aligns better with TRBJ2-7, so the J call may be wrong. The CDR3 is 14 residues long. Looked up from germline, CDR1 is LNHDA and CDR2 is SQIVND (reference sequence). The CDR3 reads CASSISDRDYEQYF. CDR3 DNA sequence: TGTGCCAGTAGTATTTCGGACAGGGACTACGAGCAGTACTTC.

This clone was seen only a few times. The chain combines TRBV7-7 with TRBJ2-2, with D unresolved. Looked up from germline, CDR1 is SSHAT and CDR2 is FNYEAQ (reference sequence). The V gene lost 1 base and the J gene lost 1 base, with 7 bases spanning the gap. The CDR3 covers 15 residues. In DNA form, the CDR3 reads TGTGCCAGCAGCTTAGGGCCAGAGAACACCGGGGAGCTGTTTTTT. Protein: CASSLGPENTGELFF.

The CDR3 DNA follows: TGTGCCAGCAGCCTGGGACAGGGAACAGATACGCAGTATTTT. The encoded protein is CASSLGQGTDTQYF. The chain uses TRBV11-2 and TRBJ2-3; 9 nucleotides align to TRBD1. Germline-derived CDR1 and CDR2 are SGHAT and FQNNGV. Trimming cost V 5 bases and J 3 bases; bases outside gene matches: 3. This CDR3 region has 14 residues. Full variable domain (remainder filled in from reference TRBV11-2 and TRBJ2-3): EAGVAQSPRYKIIEKRQSVAFWCNPISGHATLYWYQQILGQGPKLLIQFQNNGVVDDSQLPKDRFSAERLKGVDSTLKIQPAKLEDSAVYLCASSLGQGTDTQYFGPGTRLTVL.

This rearrangement joins TRBV5-6 to TRBJ1-6; D not certain. The CDR3 is made up of 17 amino acids. CDR1 is SGHDT and CDR2 is YYEEEE in the germline V gene. Trimming cost V 3 bases and J 1 base, with 14 bases left between them. The CDR3 reads CASSSRVGPSYNSPLHF. In DNA form, the CDR3 reads TGTGCCAGCAGCTCGAGGGTGGGCCCGTCCTATAATTCACCCCTCCACTTT.

CDR3: CASSLGLDTGELFF. The CDR3 DNA reads TGTGCCAGCAGCTTAGGACTAGACACCGGGGAGCTGTTTTTT. The chain is built from TRBV5-4 and TRBJ2-2; the match to TRBD2 covers 7 bases. This CDR3 spans 14 amino acids. The junction had 1 base not matched to a gene; V was cut back by 2 bases and J by 3 bases. Germline V gene lookup returns CDR1 SGHNT and CDR2 YYREEE (reference sequence).

This clone came up a few times. J is TRBJ1-1 and V is TRBV6-5; 9 nucleotides line up with TRBD1. V dropped 2 bases and J dropped 5; count of bases not matched to a gene: 0. The CDR3 is 13 amino acids. Germline CDR1 and CDR2: MNHEY and SVGAGI. The CDR3 sequence is CASSYGTGTEAFF. The CDR3 DNA is TGTGCCAGCAGTTACGGGACAGGGACTGAAGCTTTCTTT.

The chain links TRBV6-6 to TRBJ2-2, with D unclear. Deletions cut 4 bases from V and 5 bases from J, with 5 bases between. The germline V gene has CDR1 MNHNY and CDR2 SVGAGI (reference sequence). This CDR3 comprises 12 residues. Here the CDR3 DNA reads TGTGCCAGCAGTTCTATAACCGGGGAGCTGTTTTTT. Residues: CASSSITGELFF.

The gene calls are TRBV7-7 and TRBJ2-1; 14 positions match TRBD2. This CDR3 spans 16 amino acids. V was pared by 3 bases and J by 6 bases, with 4 bases of the junction left unmatched. Germline lookup yields CDR1 SSHAT and CDR2 FNYEAQ (reference sequence). The CDR3, as DNA: TGTGCCAGCAGCTTGACTAGCGGGGGGGCGCCCAATGAGCAGTTCTTC. Encoded protein: CASSLTSGGAPNEQFF.